This T cell receptor (beta chain) was recorded in a study of blood T cell repertoires in COVID-19. Study-wide background: The study drew acute and convalescent COVID-19 samples from the United States, Italy and Spain. PBMCs, B-cell-depleted T cells, or T cells provided the cDNA or gDNA that made up the material.

Germline loops: CDR1 LGHNA, CDR2 YNFKEQ. V was clipped by 1 base and J by 4 bases; unmatched bases: 9. The CDR3 has 16 residues. As handled by the study authors: Amplified reference gene primers provided the basis for estimating nucleated cell counts. This table comes from immunoSEQ multiplex PCR, and its TCRdb copy is limited to in-frame clones, with some not included. V and J calls plus clone size are reproduced from that table; the DNA served to infer D and trimming. The profile shows 35,000 to 40,000 clones, around nine tenths of them singletons. Patients in Seattle were enrolled during active infection, then followed longitudinally.

The chain recombines TRBV4-2 with TRBJ2-7; 8 nucleotides line up with TRBD1. The sequenced sample was peripheral blood. The source of this sequence is a man aged 60-69 years with COVID-19, enrolled during active disease. CDR3 in DNA: TGTGCCAGCAGCCAAGTATTCGGACAGGGCGGTTACGAGCAGTACTTC. Translation: CASSQVFGQGGYEQYF.